One and the same sample provided the 2 T cell receptor beta chains below, sequenced in a study of identifying expanded T cells in peripheral blood. Method: immunoSEQ multiplex PCR; TCRdb's copy keeps in-frame clones and lacks some. The data hold 50,000 to 70,000 clones, with 70% to 90% observed a single time. What was sequenced was blood. Receptor source: a person between 18 and 69 years old in good health.

The rearrangement uses TRBV2 and TRBJ2-7; 13 bases align to TRBD2. Germline CDR1 is SNHLY and CDR2 is FYNNEI. J was trimmed by 5 bases and V by 6 bases; bases with no gene match: 7. This CDR3 is built from 15 residues. The DNA for the CDR3 is TGTGCCAGCAGGGCACTAGCGGGAGGGCCAAACGAGCAGTACTTC. This sequence encodes CASRALAGGPNEQYF.

The chain carries TRBV6-6 and TRBJ1-1; maybe TRBD1 (6 bases). The germline CDR1 and CDR2 sequences are MNHNY and SVGAGI (reference sequence). The CDR3 has 14 amino acids. Trimming took 6 bases from V and 2 from J, leaving 13 bases between them. The DNA for the CDR3 is TGTGCCAGCAGGGCCAACAGGGAAAACACTGAAGCTTTCTTT. It codes for CASRANRENTEAFF.